Below are 15 T cell receptor beta chains sequenced from a single sample in a study of CD8+ T cells in alopecia areata. Extraction and reverse transcription of RNA yielded cDNA as the sequencing template. Clones were sequenced by immunoSEQ multiplex PCR, and TCRdb holds only the in-frame ones, with some missing. This sample comprises around 110,000 clones, none seen once only. Material: lesional skin. The receptors originated from a C3H/HeJ mouse with alopecia areata. The MHC haplotype recorded for the strain is H2-k.

The table lists this clone with a few counts. These gene names are mouse names. Coverage ceases 4 residues before the CDR3 finishes, and the germline J gene fills in the end. V usage is TRBV19 and J usage is TRBJ1-4; the D gene is possibly TRBD1 (5 bases). The germline CDR1 and CDR2 sequences are FNHDT and SITEND (reference sequence). Trimming removed 2 bases at V and 4 bases at J, with 9 bases between. CDR3 length: 14 residues. The covered CDR3 bases are TGTGCCAGCAGTATCATGGACAACAACGAA. This codes for CASSIMDNNE. The CDR3 as a whole reads CASSIMDNNERLFF. The full variable domain, with the rest looked up from reference TRBV19 and TRBJ1-4, is GGIITQTPKFLIGQEGQKLTLKCQQNFNHDTMYWYRQDSGKGLRLIYYSITENDLQKGDLSEGYDASREKKSSFSLTVTSAQKNEMAVFLCASSIMDNNERLFFGHGTKLSVL.

Details on this clone: Genes here carry mouse names. Read coverage stops 4 residues before the CDR3 terminus; the germline J gene supplies the remainder. The chain carries TRBV13-1 and TRBJ2-1; perhaps TRBD1 as D (6 bases). The CDR3 length is 14 residues. Deletions cut 3 bases from V and 3 bases from J, with 10 bases between. CDR1 and CDR2 from the germline V gene are NSHNY and SYGAGN. Partial CDR3 DNA: TGTGCCAGCAGTGCCAAACAGGGCTATGCT. Its protein product is CASSAKQGYA. The entire CDR3 protein is CASSAKQGYAEQFF.

This clone was observed a handful of times. These gene names are mouse names. The CDR3 end is not reached by the read, which stops 4 residues before it; the germline J gene fills it in. The V call is TRBV1, the J call TRBJ2-2; 7 bases are shared with TRBD1. The CDR3 extends over 15 amino acids. Trimming took 5 bases from V and 3 from J; bases not matched to a gene: 6. CDR1 and CDR2 (germline): NSQYPW, LRSPGD (reference sequence). The CDR3 bases that were read are TGCACCTGCAGTTCTCGGGACAGAGACACCGGG. Protein product: CTCSSRDRDTG. The full CDR3 reads CTCSSRDRDTGQLYF.

This clone was seen only a few times. Gene names are the mouse ones. The read halts 4 residues ahead of the CDR3 end, with the missing end drawn from the germline J gene. This chain links TRBV19 with TRBJ2-2; 11 positions agree with TRBD2. CDR1 and CDR2 from the germline V gene are FNHDT and SITEND (reference sequence). CDR3 size: 16 residues. V lost 4 bases, J lost 4 bases, and 6 bases stayed unmatched. CDR3 loop: CASSQLGGRGTGQLYF. CDR3 DNA (partial): TGTGCCAGCAGTCAACTGGGGGGGCGCGGCACCGGG.

This clone has a handful of counts. Mouse gene names apply. With the read ending 4 residues before the CDR3 end, the germline J gene is used to fill in that end. The chain combines TRBV16 with TRBJ1-1; D may be TRBD1 (5 bases). V was clipped by 0 bases and J by 1 base, with 9 bases between them. CDR1 SGHSA and CDR2 FRNQAP come from the germline V gene. This CDR3 is 15 amino acids long. CDR3 loop: CASSLDWGGNTEVFF. The covered CDR3 bases are TGTGCAAGCAGCTTAGATTGGGGGGGGAACACA.

This clone was observed a few times. Each gene name is a mouse one. The read terminates 4 residues ahead of where the CDR3 ends, so the germline J gene completes it. V and J are TRBV13-3 and TRBJ2-7; TRBD2 might be the D (6 bases). Germline V CDR1 and CDR2: NNHDY, SYVADS. There are 13 residues in the CDR3. Partial CDR3 DNA: TGTGCCAGCAGTGAATGGGGGACGTAT. Translation gives CASSEWGTY. The whole CDR3 reads CASSEWGTYEQYF.

This clone was detected a few times. Gene and germline names: mouse. The CDR3 extends 4 residues past the end of the read, so its final part is completed from the germline J gene. The chain links TRBV13-3 to TRBJ2-2, with TRBD2 matching 10 bases. Germline V gives CDR1 NNHDY, CDR2 SYVADS. After removal of 1 base from V and 3 bases from J, the junction contained 3 bases not matched to a gene. The length of the CDR3 is 16 residues. The covered CDR3 bases are TGTGCCAGCAGTGATCTGGGGGGGCATGACACCGGG. Protein sequence: CASSDLGGHDTG. The whole CDR3 sequence reads CASSDLGGHDTGQLYF. Combining the CDR3 with reference TRBV13-3 and TRBJ2-2 gives the whole variable domain EAAVTQSPRSKVAVTGGKVTLSCHQTNNHDYMYWYRQDTGHGLRLIHYSYVADSTEKGDIPDGYKASRPSQENFSLILELASLSQTAVYFCASSDLGGHDTGQLYFGEGSKLTVL.

This clone was counted a few times. Germline and genes here are mouse. The sequenced fragment ends 4 residues before the CDR3 boundary, so the rest is inferred from the germline J gene. The genes are TRBV13-3 and TRBJ1-1, with D possibly matching TRBD1 (6 bases). V dropped 9 bases and J dropped 0 bases, with 12 bases sitting between them. This CDR3 spans 13 amino acids. Germline V gene data show CDR1 as NNHDY and CDR2 as SYVADS. The covered CDR3 bases are TGTGCCACTCAGGGACAAGCAAACACA. Its protein product is CATQGQANT. The complete CDR3 sequence is CATQGQANTEVFF.

This clone came up a few times. TCRdb and the translated DNA give different amino acids at residue 10; the protein presented here is the one translated from the DNA. Genes and germline come from the mouse. The DNA ends 3 residues before the CDR3 does, and the rest of the CDR3 is filled in from the germline J gene. This sequence joins TRBV13-3 and TRBJ1-6; D remains ambiguous. TRBJ1-6 carries the ORF label, with uncertain function. Germline V lookup: CDR1 NNHDY, CDR2 SYVADS. The V end lost 6 bases, the J end lost 6 bases, and 10 bases lay between the germline ends. The CDR3 sequence is 13 residues long. The CDR3 loop is CASKDTSNSPLYF. CDR3 bases read: TGTGCCAGCAAAGACACATCTAATTCGCCC.

A remark on this clone: Mouse names are used for the genes. The missing CDR3 end, 4 residues past where the read stops, is filled in from the germline J gene. This chain uses TRBV5 with TRBJ2-3; TRBD1 is a possible D gene (5 bases). The germline V gene has CDR1 LGHNA and CDR2 YNLKQL (reference sequence). V dropped 4 bases and J dropped 4 bases, with 9 bases sitting between them. This CDR3 region has 13 residues. The CDR3 region is CASSPPGSETLYF. Incomplete CDR3 DNA: TGTGCCAGCAGCCCCCCAGGGTCAGAA.

This clone was counted a few times. Genes and germline come from the mouse. The missing CDR3 end, 4 residues past where the read stops, is filled in from the germline J gene. V and J are TRBV13-3 and TRBJ1-4; 10 bases fit TRBD1. V lost 4 bases and J lost 6; bases outside the gene matches: 3. The germline CDR1 and CDR2 sequences are NNHDY and SYVADS. The CDR3 contains 14 residues. This CDR3 reads CASSQTGGHERLFF. CDR3 bases read: TGTGCCAGCAGTCAGACAGGGGGCCACGAA. The whole variable domain, filled in from reference TRBV13-3 and TRBJ1-4, reads EAAVTQSPRSKVAVTGGKVTLSCHQTNNHDYMYWYRQDTGHGLRLIHYSYVADSTEKGDIPDGYKASRPSQENFSLILELASLSQTAVYFCASSQTGGHERLFFGHGTKLSVL.

This clone was observed a handful of times. TCRdb's protein and the DNA translation differ at residue 13; the protein here comes from the DNA. Gene and germline names: mouse. The read terminates 3 residues ahead of where the CDR3 ends, so the germline J gene completes it. The chain combines TRBV1 with TRBJ1-6, with TRBD1 identical over 8 bases. TRBJ1-6 is assigned to the ORF class and has an uncertain function. The V gene end was trimmed by 0 bases and the J gene end by 7 bases; junction bases not matched to a gene: 5. CDR1 is NSQYPW, CDR2 LRSPGD, per germline (reference sequence). This CDR3 has 16 residues. CDR3 bases read: TGCACCTGCAGTGCAGATACAGGGGGAGAAAATTCGCCC. Amino acid sequence: CTCSADTGGENSP. The whole CDR3 is CTCSADTGGENSPLYF.

In the case of this clone: Mouse gene names and germline throughout. The observed sequence ends 4 residues before the CDR3 terminus, with the missing tail filled in from the germline J gene. This sequence joins TRBV19 and TRBJ2-4; the match to TRBD2 covers 9 bases. This CDR3 comprises 15 residues. The J segment lost 3 bases and the V segment lost 0 bases, leaving 2 bases of the junction unmatched. Germline assignment: CDR1 FNHDT and CDR2 SITEND (reference sequence). The part of the CDR3 DNA that was read is TGTGCCAGCAGTATAGACTGGGGGGCCCAAAAC. Encoded protein: CASSIDWGAQN. The whole CDR3 sequence reads CASSIDWGAQNTLYF.

This clone was recorded at least ten times. Gene names denote mouse genes. CDR3 in amino acids: CASSDAFTGGHAEQFF. The part of the CDR3 DNA that was read is TGTGCCAGCAGTGATGCATTCACAGGGGGCCATGCT. The chain uses TRBV13-3 and TRBJ2-1; 9 bases map to TRBD1. Read sequence stops 4 residues before the CDR3 end, and the germline J gene provides the missing end. Germline V gene data show CDR1 as NNHDY and CDR2 as SYVADS. The CDR3 is made up of 16 amino acids. With V trimmed by 0 bases and J by 5 bases, 6 bases remained unmatched.

Regarding this clone: The genes are named according to mouse. Coverage ceases 4 residues before the CDR3 finishes, and the germline J gene fills in the end. The chain combines TRBV13-3 with TRBJ1-1; D may be TRBD1 (6 bases). The CDR3 has 14 residues. Looked up from germline, CDR1 is NNHDY and CDR2 is SYVADS. V shed 6 bases and J shed 0 bases, with 12 bases lying between them. The DNA read from the CDR3 is TGTGCCAGCACCAGGGACAAAACAAACACA. Translated, it gives CASTRDKTNT. The complete CDR3 protein is CASTRDKTNTEVFF.